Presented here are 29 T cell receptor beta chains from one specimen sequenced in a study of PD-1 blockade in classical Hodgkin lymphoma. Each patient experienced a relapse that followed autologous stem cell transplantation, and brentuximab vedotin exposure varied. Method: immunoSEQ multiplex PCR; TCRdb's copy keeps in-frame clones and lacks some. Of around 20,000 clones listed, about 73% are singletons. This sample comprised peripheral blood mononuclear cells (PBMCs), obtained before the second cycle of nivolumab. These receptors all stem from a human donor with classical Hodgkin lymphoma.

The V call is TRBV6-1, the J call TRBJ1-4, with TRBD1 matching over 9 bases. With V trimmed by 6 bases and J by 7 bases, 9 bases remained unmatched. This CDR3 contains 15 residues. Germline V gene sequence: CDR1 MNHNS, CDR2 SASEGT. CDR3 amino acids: CASRKGQGGGEKLFF. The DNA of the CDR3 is TGTGCCAGCAGAAAGGGACAGGGAGGGGGTGAAAAACTGTTTTTT.

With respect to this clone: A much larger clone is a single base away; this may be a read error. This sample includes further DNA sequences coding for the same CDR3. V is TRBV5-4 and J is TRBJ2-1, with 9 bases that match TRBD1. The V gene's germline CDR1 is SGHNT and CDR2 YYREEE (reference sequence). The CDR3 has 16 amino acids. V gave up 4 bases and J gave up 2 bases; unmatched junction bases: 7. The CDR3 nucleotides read TGTGCCAGCAGCACGGACAGGGGCGCTACCTACAATGAGCAGTTCTTC. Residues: CASSTDRGATYNEQFF. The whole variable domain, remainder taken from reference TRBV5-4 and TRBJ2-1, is ETGVTQSPTHLIKTRGQQVTLRCSSQSGHNTVSWYQQALGQGPQFIFQYYREEENGRGNFPPRFSGLQFPNYSSELNVNALELDDSALYLCASSTDRGATYNEQFFGPGTRLTVL.

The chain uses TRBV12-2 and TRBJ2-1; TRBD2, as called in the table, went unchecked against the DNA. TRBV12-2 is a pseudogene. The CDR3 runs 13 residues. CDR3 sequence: CARTSGSYNEQFF. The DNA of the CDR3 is TGTGCAAGGACTAGCGGCTCCTACAATGAGCAGTTCTTC.

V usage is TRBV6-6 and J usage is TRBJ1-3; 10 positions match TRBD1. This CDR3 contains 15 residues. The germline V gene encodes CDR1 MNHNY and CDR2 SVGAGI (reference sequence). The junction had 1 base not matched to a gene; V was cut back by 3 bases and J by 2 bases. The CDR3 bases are TGTGCCAGCAGTTATGGGACAGGGGCTGGAAACACCATATATTTT. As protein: CASSYGTGAGNTIYF.

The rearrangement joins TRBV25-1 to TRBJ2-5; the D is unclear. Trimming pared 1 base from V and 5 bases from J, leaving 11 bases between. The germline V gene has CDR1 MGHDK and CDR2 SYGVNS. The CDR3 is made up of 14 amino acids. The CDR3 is CASSEWGTVETQYF. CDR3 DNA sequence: TGTGCCAGCAGTGAATGGGGTACGGTGGAGACCCAGTACTTC.

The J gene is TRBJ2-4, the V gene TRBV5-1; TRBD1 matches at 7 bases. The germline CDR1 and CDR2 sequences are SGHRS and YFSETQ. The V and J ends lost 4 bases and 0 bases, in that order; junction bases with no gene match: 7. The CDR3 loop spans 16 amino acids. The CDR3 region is CASSLAQGVAKNIQYF. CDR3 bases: TGCGCCAGCAGCCTTGCTCAGGGGGTAGCCAAAAACATTCAGTACTTC.

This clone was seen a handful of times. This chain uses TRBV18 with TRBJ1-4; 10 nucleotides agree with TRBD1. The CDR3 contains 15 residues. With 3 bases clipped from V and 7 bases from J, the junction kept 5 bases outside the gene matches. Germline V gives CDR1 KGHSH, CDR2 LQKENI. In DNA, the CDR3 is TGTGCCAGCTCACCTCGGGGACAGGGGACTGAAAAACTGTTTTTT. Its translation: CASSPRGQGTEKLFF.

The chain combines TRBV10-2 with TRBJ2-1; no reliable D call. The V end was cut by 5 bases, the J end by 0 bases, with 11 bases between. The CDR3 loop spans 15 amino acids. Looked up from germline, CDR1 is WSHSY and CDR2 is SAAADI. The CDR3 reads CASSPTPSSYNEQFF. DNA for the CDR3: TGCGCCAGCAGTCCGACACCTAGCTCCTACAATGAGCAGTTCTTC.

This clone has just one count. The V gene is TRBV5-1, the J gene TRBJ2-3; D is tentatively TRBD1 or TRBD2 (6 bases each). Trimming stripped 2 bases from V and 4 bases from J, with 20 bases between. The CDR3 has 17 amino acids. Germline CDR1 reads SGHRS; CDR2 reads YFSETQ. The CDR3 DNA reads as TGCGCCAGCAGCTTCAACGTCGGGGGCGAGAGAGCAGATACGCAGTATTTT. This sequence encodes CASSFNVGGERADTQYF.

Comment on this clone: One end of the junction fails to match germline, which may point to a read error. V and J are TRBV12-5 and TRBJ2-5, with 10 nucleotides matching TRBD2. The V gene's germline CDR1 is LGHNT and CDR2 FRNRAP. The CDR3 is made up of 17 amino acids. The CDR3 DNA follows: TGTGCTAGTGGTTCACCCGCCACTAGCGGGAACCAAGGGACCCAGTACTTC. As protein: CASGSPATSGNQGTQYF.

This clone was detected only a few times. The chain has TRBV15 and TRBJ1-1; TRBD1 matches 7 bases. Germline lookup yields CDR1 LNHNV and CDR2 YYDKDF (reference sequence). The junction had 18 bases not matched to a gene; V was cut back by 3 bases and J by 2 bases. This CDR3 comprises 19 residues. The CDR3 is CATSRARGSEGAYNTEAFF. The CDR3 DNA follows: TGTGCCACCAGCAGGGCCCGGGGCTCGGAGGGGGCTTATAACACTGAAGCTTTCTTT.

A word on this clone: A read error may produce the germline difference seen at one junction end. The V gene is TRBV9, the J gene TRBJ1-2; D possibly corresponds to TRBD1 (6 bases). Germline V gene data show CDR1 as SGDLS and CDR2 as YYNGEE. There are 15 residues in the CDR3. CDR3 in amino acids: CVSSASTGPNYGYTF. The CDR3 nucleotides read TGTGTCAGCAGCGCATCCACAGGGCCCAACTATGGCTACACCTTC.

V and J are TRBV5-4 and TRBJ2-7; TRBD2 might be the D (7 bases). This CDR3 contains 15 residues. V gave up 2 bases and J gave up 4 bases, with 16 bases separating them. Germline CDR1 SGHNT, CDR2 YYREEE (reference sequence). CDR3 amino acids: CASSFGGLVGYEQYF. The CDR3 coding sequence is TGTGCCAGCAGCTTCGGGGGGCTAGTGGGATACGAGCAGTACTTC.

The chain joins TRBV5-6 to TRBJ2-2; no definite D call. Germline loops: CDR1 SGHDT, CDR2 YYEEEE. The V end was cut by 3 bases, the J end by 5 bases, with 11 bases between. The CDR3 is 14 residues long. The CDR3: CASSSTGRTGELFF. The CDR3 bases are TGTGCCAGCAGCTCGACCGGTAGGACCGGGGAGCTGTTTTTT.

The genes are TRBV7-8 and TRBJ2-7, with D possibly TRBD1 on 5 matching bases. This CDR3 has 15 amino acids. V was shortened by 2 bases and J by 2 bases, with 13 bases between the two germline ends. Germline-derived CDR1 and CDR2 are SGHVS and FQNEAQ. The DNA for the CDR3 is TGTGCCAGCAGCTTAACGAGTCAGGGAACCTACGAGCAGTACTTC. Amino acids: CASSLTSQGTYEQYF.

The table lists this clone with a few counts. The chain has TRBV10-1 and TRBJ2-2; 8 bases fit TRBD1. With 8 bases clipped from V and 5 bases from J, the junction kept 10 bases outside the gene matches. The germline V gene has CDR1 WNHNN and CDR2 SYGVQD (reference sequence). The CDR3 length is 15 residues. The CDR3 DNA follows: TGCGCCAGCTCCCGAGAAGGGACAGGAACCGGGGAGCTGTTTTTT. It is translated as CASSREGTGTGELFF.

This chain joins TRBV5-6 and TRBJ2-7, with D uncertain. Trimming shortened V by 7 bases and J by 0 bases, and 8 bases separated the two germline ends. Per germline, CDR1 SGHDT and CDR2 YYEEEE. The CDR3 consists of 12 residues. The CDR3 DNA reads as TGTGCCAGCGGCCCGTCCTCCTACGAGCAGTACTTC. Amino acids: CASGPSSYEQYF.

CDR3 amino acids: CATTRTENYGYTF. CDR3 DNA: TGTGCCACCACCCGGACAGAGAACTATGGCTACACCTTC. This chain joins TRBV6-1 and TRBJ1-2; D may be TRBD1 (6 bases). V was pared by 10 bases and J by 2 bases, with 14 bases between. Per the germline V gene, CDR1 is MNHNS and CDR2 is SASEGT. There are 13 residues in the CDR3.

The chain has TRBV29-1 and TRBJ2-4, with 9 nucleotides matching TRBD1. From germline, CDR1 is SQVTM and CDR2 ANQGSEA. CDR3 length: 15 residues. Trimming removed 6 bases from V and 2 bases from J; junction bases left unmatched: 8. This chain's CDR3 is CSVQTGGASKNIQYF. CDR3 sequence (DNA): TGCAGCGTGCAAACAGGGGGCGCCTCCAAAAACATTCAGTACTTC.

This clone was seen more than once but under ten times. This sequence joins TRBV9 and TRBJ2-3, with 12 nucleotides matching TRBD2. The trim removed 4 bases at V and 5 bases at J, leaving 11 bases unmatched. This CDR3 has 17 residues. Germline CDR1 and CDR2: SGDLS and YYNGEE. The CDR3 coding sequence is TGTGCCAGCAGCCCCCAAAGTGCGGGACTAGCGGGAGATACGCAGTATTTT. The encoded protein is CASSPQSAGLAGDTQYF.

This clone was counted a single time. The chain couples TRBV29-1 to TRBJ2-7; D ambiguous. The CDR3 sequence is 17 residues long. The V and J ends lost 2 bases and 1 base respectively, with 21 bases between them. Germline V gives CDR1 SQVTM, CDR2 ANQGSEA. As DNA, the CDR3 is TGCAGCGTTGAAATCTCACGGACGCCCGGCTTATCCTACGAGCAGTACTTC. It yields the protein CSVEISRTPGLSYEQYF.

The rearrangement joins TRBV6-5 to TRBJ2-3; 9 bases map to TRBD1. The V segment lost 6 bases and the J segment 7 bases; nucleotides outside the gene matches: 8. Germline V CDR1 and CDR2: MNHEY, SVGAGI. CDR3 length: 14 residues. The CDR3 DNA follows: TGTGCCAGCAGCCGGGACAGGGATTTGAATACGCAGTATTTT. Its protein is CASSRDRDLNTQYF.

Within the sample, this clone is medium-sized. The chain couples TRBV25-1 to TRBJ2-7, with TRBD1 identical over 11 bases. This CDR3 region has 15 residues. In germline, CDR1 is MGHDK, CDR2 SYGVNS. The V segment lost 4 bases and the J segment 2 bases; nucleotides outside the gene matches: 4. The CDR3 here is CASSGDRGLPYEQYF. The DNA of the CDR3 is TGTGCCAGCAGTGGGGACAGGGGGTTACCCTACGAGCAGTACTTC.

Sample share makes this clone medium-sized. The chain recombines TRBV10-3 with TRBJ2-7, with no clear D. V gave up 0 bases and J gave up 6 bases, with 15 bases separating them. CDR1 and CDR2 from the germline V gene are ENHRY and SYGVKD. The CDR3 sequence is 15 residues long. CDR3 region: CAISESLDFSGEQYF. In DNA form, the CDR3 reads TGTGCCATCAGTGAGTCTTTAGATTTTAGTGGCGAGCAGTACTTC.

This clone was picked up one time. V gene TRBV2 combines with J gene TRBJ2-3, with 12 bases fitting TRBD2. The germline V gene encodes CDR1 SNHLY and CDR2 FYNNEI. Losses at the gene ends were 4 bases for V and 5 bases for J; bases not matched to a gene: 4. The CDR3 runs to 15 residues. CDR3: CASSGLAGVKDTQYF. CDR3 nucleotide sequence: TGTGCCAGCAGTGGACTAGCGGGAGTTAAAGATACGCAGTATTTT. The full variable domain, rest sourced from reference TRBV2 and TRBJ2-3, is EPEVTQTPSHQVTQMGQEVILRCVPISNHLYFYWYRQILGQKVEFLVSFYNNEISEKSEIFDDQFSVERPDGSNFTLKIRSTKLEDSAMYFCASSGLAGVKDTQYFGPGTRLTVL.

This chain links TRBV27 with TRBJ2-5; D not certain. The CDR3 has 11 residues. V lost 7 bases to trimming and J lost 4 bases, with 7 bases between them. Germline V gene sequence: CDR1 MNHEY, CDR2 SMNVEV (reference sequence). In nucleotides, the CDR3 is TGTGCCAGCACCTTGGGAGAGACCCAGTACTTC. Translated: CASTLGETQYF.

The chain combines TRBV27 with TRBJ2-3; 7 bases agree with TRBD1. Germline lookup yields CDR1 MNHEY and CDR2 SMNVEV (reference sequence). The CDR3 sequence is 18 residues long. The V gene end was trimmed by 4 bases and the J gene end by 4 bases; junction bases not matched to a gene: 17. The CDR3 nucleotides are TGTGCCAGCAGTTCCTACCCACAGGGGCCCTTGCCAGCAGATACGCAGTATTTT. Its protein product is CASSSYPQGPLPADTQYF.

CDR3 amino acids: CAASEGRVTDTQYF. The CDR3 nucleotides read TGTGCCGCCAGCGAGGGTCGAGTCACAGATACGCAGTATTTT. The chain has TRBV6-6 and TRBJ2-3; D may be TRBD2 (5 bases). This CDR3 spans 14 amino acids. Trimming pared 11 bases from V and 2 bases from J, leaving 17 bases between. Germline lookup yields CDR1 MNHNY and CDR2 SVGAGI (reference sequence).

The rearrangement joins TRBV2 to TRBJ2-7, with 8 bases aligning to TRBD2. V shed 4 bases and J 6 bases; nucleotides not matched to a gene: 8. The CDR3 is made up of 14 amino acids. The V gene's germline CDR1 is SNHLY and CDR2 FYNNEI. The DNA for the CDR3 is TGTGCCAGCAGTGGTGAACTAGCGGTAACCGAGCAGTACTTC. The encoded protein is CASSGELAVTEQYF.